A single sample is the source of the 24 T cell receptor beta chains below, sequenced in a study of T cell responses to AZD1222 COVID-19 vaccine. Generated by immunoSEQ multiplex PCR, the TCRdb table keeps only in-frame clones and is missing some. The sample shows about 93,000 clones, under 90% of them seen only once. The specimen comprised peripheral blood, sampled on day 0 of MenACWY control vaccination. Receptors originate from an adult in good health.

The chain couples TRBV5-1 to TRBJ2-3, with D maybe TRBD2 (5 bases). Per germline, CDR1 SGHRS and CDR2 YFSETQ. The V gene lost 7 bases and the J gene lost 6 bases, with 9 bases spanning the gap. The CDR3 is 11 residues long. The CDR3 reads CASGLEDTQYF. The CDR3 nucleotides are TGCGCCAGCGGACTCGAGGATACGCAGTATTTT.

CDR3 nucleotide sequence: TGTGCCAGCAGTGCCGGGACAGGGAATTCACCCCTCCACTTT. This gives the protein CASSAGTGNSPLHF. V gene TRBV25-1 combines with J gene TRBJ1-6; TRBD1 matches at 9 bases. The CDR3 consists of 14 residues. Trimming cost V 4 bases and J 7 bases; bases outside gene matches: 2. Per germline, CDR1 MGHDK and CDR2 SYGVNS.

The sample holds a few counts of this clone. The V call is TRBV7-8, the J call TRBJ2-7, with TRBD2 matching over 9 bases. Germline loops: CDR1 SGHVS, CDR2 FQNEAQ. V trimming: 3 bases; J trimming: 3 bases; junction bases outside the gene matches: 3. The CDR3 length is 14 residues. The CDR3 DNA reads TGTGCCAGCAGCTTTAGCGGGGGTAACTACGAGCAGTACTTC. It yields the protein CASSFSGGNYEQYF.

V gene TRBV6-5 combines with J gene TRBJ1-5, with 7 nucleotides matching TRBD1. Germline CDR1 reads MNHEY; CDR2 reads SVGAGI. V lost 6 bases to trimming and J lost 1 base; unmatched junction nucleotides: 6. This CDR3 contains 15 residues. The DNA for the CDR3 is TGTGCCAGCAGCCCGACAGGGACGAGCAATCAGCCCCAGCATTTT. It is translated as CASSPTGTSNQPQHF.

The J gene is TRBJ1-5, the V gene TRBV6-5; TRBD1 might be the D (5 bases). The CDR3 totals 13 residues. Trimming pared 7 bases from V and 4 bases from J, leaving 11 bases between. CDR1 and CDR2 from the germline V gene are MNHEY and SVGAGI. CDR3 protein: CASMEGSNQPQHF. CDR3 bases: TGTGCCAGCATGGAGGGGAGTAATCAGCCCCAGCATTTT.

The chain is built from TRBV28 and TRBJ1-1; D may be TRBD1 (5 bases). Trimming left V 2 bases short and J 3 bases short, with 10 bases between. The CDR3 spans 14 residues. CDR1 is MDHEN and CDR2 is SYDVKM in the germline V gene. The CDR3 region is CASSLAGTDTEAFF. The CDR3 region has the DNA TGTGCCAGCAGTTTAGCGGGGACCGACACTGAAGCTTTCTTT.

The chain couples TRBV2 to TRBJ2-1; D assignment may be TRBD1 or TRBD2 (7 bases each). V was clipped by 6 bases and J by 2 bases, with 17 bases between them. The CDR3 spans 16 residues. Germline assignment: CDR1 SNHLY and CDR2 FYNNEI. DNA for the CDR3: TGTGCCAGCAGCGCTTTACAGGGGACTACCTACAATGAGCAGTTCTTC. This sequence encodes CASSALQGTTYNEQFF.

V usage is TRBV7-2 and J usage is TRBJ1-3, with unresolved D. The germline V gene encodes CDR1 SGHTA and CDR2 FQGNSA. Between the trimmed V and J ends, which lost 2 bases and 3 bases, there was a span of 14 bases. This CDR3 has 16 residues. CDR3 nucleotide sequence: TGTGCCAGCAGCTTATATGGAGGTTTCGGTGGAAACACCATATATTTT. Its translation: CASSLYGGFGGNTIYF.

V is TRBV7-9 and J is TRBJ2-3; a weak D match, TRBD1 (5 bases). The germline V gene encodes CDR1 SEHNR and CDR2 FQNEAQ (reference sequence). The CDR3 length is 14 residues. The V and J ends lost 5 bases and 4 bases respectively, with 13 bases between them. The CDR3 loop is CASSVTVDPDTQYF. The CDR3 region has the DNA TGTGCCAGCAGCGTGACAGTTGACCCAGATACGCAGTATTTT.

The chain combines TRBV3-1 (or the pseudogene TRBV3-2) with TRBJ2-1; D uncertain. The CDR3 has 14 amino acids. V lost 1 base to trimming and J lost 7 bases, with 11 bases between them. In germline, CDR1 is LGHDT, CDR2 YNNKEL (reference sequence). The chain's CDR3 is CASSQAQVLNEQFF. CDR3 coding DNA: TGTGCCAGCAGCCAAGCCCAGGTGCTAAATGAGCAGTTCTTC.

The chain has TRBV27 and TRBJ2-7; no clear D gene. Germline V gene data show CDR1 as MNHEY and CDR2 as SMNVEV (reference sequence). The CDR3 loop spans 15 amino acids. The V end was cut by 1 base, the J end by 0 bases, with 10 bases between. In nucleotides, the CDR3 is TGTGCCAGCAGTTTATGGGCAGCCAACTCCTACGAGCAGTACTTC. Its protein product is CASSLWAANSYEQYF.

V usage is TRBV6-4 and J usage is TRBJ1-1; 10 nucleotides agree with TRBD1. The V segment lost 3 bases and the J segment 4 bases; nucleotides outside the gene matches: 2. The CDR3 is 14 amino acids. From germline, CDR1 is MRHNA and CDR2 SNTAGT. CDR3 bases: TGTGCCAGCAGTGAAAGGACAGGGGGCACTGAAGCTTTCTTT. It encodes CASSERTGGTEAFF.

Here the CDR3 reads CATSPAGGPRETQYF. In nucleotides, the CDR3 is TGTGCCACCAGTCCTGCGGGGGGGCCGCGGGAGACCCAGTACTTC. This rearrangement joins TRBV24-1 to TRBJ2-5; TRBD2 aligns across 9 bases. V lost 6 bases, J lost 5 bases, and 9 bases stayed unmatched. This CDR3 spans 15 amino acids. Germline values: CDR1 KGHDR, CDR2 SFDVKD.

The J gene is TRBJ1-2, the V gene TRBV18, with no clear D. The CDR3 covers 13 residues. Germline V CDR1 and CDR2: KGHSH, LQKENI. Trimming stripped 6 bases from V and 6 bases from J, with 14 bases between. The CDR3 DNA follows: TGTGCCAGCTCCCCGGCTGGCGGCAATGGCTACACCTTC. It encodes CASSPAGGNGYTF.

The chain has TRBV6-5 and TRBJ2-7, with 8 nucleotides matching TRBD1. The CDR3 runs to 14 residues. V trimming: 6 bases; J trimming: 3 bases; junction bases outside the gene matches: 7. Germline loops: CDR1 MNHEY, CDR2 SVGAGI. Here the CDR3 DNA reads TGTGCCAGCAGGCGCTCAGACAGGGGCTACGAGCAGTACTTC. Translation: CASRRSDRGYEQYF.

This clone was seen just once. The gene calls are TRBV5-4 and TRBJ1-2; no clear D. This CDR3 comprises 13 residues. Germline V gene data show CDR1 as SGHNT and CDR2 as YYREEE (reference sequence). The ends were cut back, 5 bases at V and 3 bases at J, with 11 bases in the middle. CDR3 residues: CASRPGTDYGYTF. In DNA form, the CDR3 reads TGTGCCAGCAGACCCGGAACGGACTATGGCTACACCTTC.

As DNA, the CDR3 is TGTGCCAGCAGCCGAGATGCGGGGCGCAGGAATGAAAAACTGTTTTTT. Protein: CASSRDAGRRNEKLFF. The V gene is TRBV5-4, the J gene TRBJ1-4; a weak D match, TRBD1 (5 bases). In germline, CDR1 is SGHNT, CDR2 YYREEE (reference sequence). The CDR3 is 16 amino acids. The V end lost 4 bases, the J end lost 5 bases, and 18 bases lay between the germline ends. Variable domain in full (rest from reference TRBV5-4 and TRBJ1-4): ETGVTQSPTHLIKTRGQQVTLRCSSQSGHNTVSWYQQALGQGPQFIFQYYREEENGRGNFPPRFSGLQFPNYSSELNVNALELDDSALYLCASSRDAGRRNEKLFFGSGTQLSVL.

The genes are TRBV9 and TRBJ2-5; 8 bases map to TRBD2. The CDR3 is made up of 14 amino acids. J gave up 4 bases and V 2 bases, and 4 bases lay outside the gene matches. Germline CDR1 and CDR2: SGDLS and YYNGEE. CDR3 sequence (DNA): TGTGCCAGCAGCGTCGGGGGGGCCGCAGAGACCCAGTACTTC. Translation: CASSVGGAAETQYF.

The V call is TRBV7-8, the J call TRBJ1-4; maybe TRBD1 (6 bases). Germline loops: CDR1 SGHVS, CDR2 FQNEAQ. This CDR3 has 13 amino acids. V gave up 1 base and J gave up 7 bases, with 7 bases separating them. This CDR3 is CASSLDRVEKLFF. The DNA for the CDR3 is TGTGCCAGCAGCTTAGACAGGGTTGAAAAACTGTTTTTT.

The DNA of the CDR3 is TGTGCAAGTCGCCCCAGGGATTACGAGCAGTACTTC. It yields the protein CASRPRDYEQYF. The V call is TRBV12-2, the J call TRBJ2-7; the DNA was not used to check the table's D call, TRBD1. TRBV12-2 is a pseudogene locus. The CDR3 covers 12 residues.

The CDR3 coding sequence is TGTGCCAGCAGCCCTCGGGAAGCCAAAAACATTCAGTACTTC. This sequence encodes CASSPREAKNIQYF. The genes are TRBV11-3 and TRBJ2-4, with D perhaps matching TRBD2 (5 bases). Germline-derived CDR1 and CDR2 are SGHNT and YENEEA. V lost 5 bases to trimming and J lost 0 bases, with 8 bases between them. The CDR3 contains 14 residues.

The chain's CDR3 is CASSSGGIVTDTQYF. Written as DNA, the CDR3 is TGTGCCAGTAGTAGCGGGGGAATCGTCACAGATACGCAGTATTTT. J is TRBJ2-3 and V is TRBV19; 7 bases fit TRBD2. The CDR3 consists of 15 residues. Per the germline V gene, CDR1 is LNHDA and CDR2 is SQIVND (reference sequence). V trimming: 4 bases; J trimming: 2 bases; junction bases outside the gene matches: 6.

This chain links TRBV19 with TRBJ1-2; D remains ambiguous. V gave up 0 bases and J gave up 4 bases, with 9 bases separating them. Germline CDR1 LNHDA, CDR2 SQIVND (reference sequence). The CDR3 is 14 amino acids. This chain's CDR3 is CASSIDVQVYGYTF. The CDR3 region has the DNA TGTGCCAGTAGTATAGATGTCCAGGTCTATGGCTACACCTTC.

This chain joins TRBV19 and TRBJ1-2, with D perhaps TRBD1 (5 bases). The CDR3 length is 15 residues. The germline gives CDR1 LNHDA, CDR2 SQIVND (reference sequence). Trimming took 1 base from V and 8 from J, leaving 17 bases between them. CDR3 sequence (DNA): TGTGCCAGTAGTATAGGGGGCGCAAGTTTGTTCGGCTACACCTTC. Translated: CASSIGGASLFGYTF.